A selection of T cell receptor beta chains follows, all from one sample in a study of control samples from healthy donors and cancer patients. The protocol was immunoSEQ multiplex PCR, while the TCRdb copy is restricted to in-frame clones and leaves out a portion. The sample consists of 90,000 to 95,000 clones, around four fifths of them appearing once. The material sequenced was blood. These receptors came from a man aged 25-45 years in good health. Each CDR3 is given with its conserved first and last residue. Each record gives: clone size, J gene, D gene, V gene, CDR3 protein, CDR3 DNA. The D gene is left open where the match is weak. Size is omitted from some rows. Given values are once, few, many or a class for expanded clones.

-,TRBJ2-7,-,TRBV10-3,CAISEGGWSYEQYF,TGTGCCATCAGTGAAGGAGGGTGGTCCTACGAGCAGTACTTC
-,TRBJ1-1,-,TRBV5-6,CASSLTPTEAFF,TGTGCCAGCAGCTTGACGCCCACTGAAGCTTTCTTT
-,TRBJ2-7,-,TRBV5-4,CASSPDSSYEQYF,TGTGCCAGCAGCCCCGACAGCTCCTACGAGCAGTACTTC
-,TRBJ1-5,-,TRBV19,CASSLLSTVNQPQHF,TGTGCCAGTAGCCTTCTTAGCACAGTAAATCAGCCCCAGCATTTT
-,TRBJ1-5,-,TRBV21-1,CASSSGQGGQPQHF,TGTGCCAGCAGCTCGGGACAGGGCGGTCAGCCCCAGCATTTT
few,TRBJ2-2,-,TRBV28,CASSFRANTGELFF,TGTGCCAGCAGTTTTCGGGCGAACACCGGGGAGCTGTTTTTT
-,TRBJ1-3,-,TRBV12-3/TRBV12-4,CATQANSGNTIYF,TGTGCCACTCAGGCCAACTCTGGAAACACCATATATTTT
-,TRBJ1-2,-,TRBV28,CASTSAGVDGYTF,TGTGCCAGCACTTCGGCAGGGGTTGATGGCTACACCTTC
-,TRBJ2-1,TRBD2,TRBV11-2,CASSTGGAGQFF,TGTGCCAGCAGCACCGGGGGGGCCGGGCAGTTCTTC
-,TRBJ1-4,-,TRBV5-1,CASSSDANSEKLFF,TGCGCCAGCAGCTCAGACGCTAATTCTGAAAAACTGTTTTTT
-,TRBJ1-6,TRBD1,TRBV12-3/TRBV12-4,CASTGTVTSPLHF,TGTGCCAGTACCGGGACAGTCACTTCACCCCTCCACTTT
-,TRBJ1-4,-,TRBV19,CASSSASATNEKLFF,TGTGCCAGTAGTAGTGCGAGTGCAACTAATGAAAAACTGTTTTTT
-,TRBJ2-7,-,TRBV5-5,CASGLEGGGGEQYF,TGTGCCAGCGGGCTCGAGGGGGGGGGAGGCGAGCAGTACTTC
-,TRBJ1-1,-,TRBV28,CASSSSPVGTEAFF,TGTGCCAGCAGTTCATCTCCGGTGGGCACTGAAGCTTTCTTT
-,TRBJ1-4,TRBD1,TRBV10-2,CASRGQGSEKLFF,TGCGCCAGCAGAGGACAGGGGAGTGAAAAACTGTTTTTT
once,TRBJ1-1,-,TRBV6-1,CASSGVSTGWRNTEAFF,TGTGCCAGCAGTGGGGTGAGCACAGGGTGGAGGAACACTGAAGCTTTCTTT
-,TRBJ2-7,-,TRBV2,CASSEVGSQYF,TGTGCCAGCAGTGAAGTGGGCTCGCAGTACTTC
few,TRBJ1-1,-,TRBV30,CAWSVSENTEAFF,TGTGCCTGGAGTGTATCCGAGAACACTGAAGCTTTCTTT
-,TRBJ2-7,TRBD1,TRBV27,CASRDRGREQYF,TGTGCCAGCAGGGACAGGGGAAGGGAGCAGTACTTC
-,TRBJ1-4,TRBD1,TRBV27,CASRWSGTGAHNGKLFF,TGTGCCAGCAGATGGTCCGGGACAGGGGCCCATAATGGAAAACTGTTTTTT
-,TRBJ1-5,TRBD1,TRBV19,CASSIPDRAAIFSQPQHF,TGTGCCAGTAGTATTCCGGACAGGGCAGCAATATTTAGTCAGCCCCAGCATTTT
-,TRBJ2-7,TRBD1,TRBV9,CASSPYGQGAPYEQYF,TGTGCCAGCAGCCCATATGGACAGGGGGCCCCCTACGAGCAGTACTTC
once,TRBJ1-2,-,TRBV27,CASSLSRTVRGYTF,TGTGCCAGCAGTTTGTCCCGGACAGTGAGAGGCTACACCTTC
-,TRBJ1-1,-,TRBV2,CASREGGLLNTEAFF,TGTGCCAGCCGCGAAGGGGGGCTTTTGAACACTGAAGCTTTCTTT
-,TRBJ1-5,-,TRBV18,CASSPGQYNQPQHF,TGTGCCAGCTCACCTGGACAGTACAATCAGCCCCAGCATTTT
-,TRBJ1-5,TRBD1,TRBV24-1,CATSDWDRVRNQPQHF,TGTGCCACCAGTGACTGGGACAGGGTACGGAATCAGCCCCAGCATTTT
-,TRBJ1-2,TRBD1,TRBV3-1/TRBV3-2,CASSDRGRPGGYTF,TGTGCCAGCTCAGACAGGGGGAGACCGGGTGGCTACACCTTC
-,TRBJ2-1,TRBD1,TRBV19,CASSWGTGPDNEQFF,TGTGCCAGTAGTTGGGGGACAGGGCCAGACAATGAGCAGTTCTTC
-,TRBJ1-2,-,TRBV30,CAWSVPLLTGKGRYGYTF,TGTGCCTGGAGTGTCCCCCTTCTTACAGGGAAGGGGAGGTATGGCTACACCTTC
-,TRBJ2-7,-,TRBV6-5,CASRSTGWEQYF,TGTGCCAGCAGATCTACAGGGTGGGAGCAGTACTTC
-,TRBJ1-2,-,TRBV18,CASSLGRLDDGYTF,TGTGCCAGCTCACTAGGACGGCTAGATGATGGCTACACCTTC
-,TRBJ2-3,-,TRBV7-8,CASSLRVQGSDTQYF,TGTGCCAGCAGCTTAAGGGTACAGGGCTCAGATACGCAGTATTTT
once,TRBJ1-1,-,TRBV25-1,CASSDWEGHGAFF,TGTGCCAGCAGTGATTGGGAGGGGCATGGAGCTTTCTTT
-,TRBJ1-5,-,TRBV5-5,CASSLEGTGGQPQHF,TGTGCCAGCAGCTTGGAGGGGACTGGGGGTCAGCCCCAGCATTTT
-,TRBJ1-4,-,TRBV7-9,CASSLPALTNEKLFF,TGTGCCAGCAGCTTACCTGCTTTGACTAATGAAAAACTGTTTTTT
-,TRBJ2-7,-,TRBV7-2,CASSEPLTGFYEQYF,TGTGCCAGCAGCGAGCCCCTGACAGGATTCTACGAGCAGTACTTC
-,TRBJ1-5,-,TRBV10-3,CAIRAGVGEPQHF,TGTGCCATCAGAGCAGGGGTGGGGGAGCCCCAGCATTTT
-,TRBJ1-1,-,TRBV2,CASSALRNTEAFF,TGTGCCAGCAGTGCTCTACGAAACACTGAAGCTTTCTTT
-,TRBJ1-4,TRBD1,TRBV6-5,CASSTDREFKKLFF,TGTGCCAGCAGTACCGACAGGGAGTTTAAAAAACTGTTTTTT
-,TRBJ2-1,-,TRBV30,CAWSVGPGSYNEQFF,TGTGCCTGGAGTGTAGGGCCGGGATCGTACAATGAGCAGTTCTTC
-,TRBJ1-3,-,TRBV2,CASSLVGTASSGNTIYF,TGTGCCAGCAGCCTTGTAGGGACCGCAAGCTCTGGAAACACCATATATTTT
-,TRBJ1-3,TRBD1,TRBV14,CASSQGTGYGNTIYF,TGTGCCAGCAGCCAAGGGACAGGATATGGAAACACCATATATTTT